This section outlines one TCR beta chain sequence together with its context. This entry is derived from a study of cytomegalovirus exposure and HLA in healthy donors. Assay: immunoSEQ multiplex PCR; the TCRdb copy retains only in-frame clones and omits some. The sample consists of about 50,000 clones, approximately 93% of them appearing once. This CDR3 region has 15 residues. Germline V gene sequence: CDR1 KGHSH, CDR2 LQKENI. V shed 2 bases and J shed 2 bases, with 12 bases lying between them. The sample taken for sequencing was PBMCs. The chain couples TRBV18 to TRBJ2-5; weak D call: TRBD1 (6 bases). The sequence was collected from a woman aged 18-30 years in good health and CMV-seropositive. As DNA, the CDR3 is TGTGCCAGCTCACCAAGGACAGTCTTACAAGAGACCCAGTACTTC. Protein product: CASSPRTVLQETQYF.